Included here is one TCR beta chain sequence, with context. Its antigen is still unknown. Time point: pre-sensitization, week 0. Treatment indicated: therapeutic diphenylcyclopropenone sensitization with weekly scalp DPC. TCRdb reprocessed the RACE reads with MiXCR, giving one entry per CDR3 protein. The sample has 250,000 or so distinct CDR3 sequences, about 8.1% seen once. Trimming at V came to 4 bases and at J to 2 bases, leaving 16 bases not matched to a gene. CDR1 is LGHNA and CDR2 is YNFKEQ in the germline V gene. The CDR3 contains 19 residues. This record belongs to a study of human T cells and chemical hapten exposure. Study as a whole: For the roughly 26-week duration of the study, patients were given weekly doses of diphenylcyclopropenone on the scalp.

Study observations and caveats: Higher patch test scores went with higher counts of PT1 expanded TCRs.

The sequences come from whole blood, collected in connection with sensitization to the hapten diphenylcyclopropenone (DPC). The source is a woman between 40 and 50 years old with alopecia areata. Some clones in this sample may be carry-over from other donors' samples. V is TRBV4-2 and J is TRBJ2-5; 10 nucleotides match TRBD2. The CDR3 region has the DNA TGTGCCAGCAGCCCTCTTTCGGGGTGGGCTAGCGGGAGTCAAGAGACCCAGTACTTC. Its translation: CASSPLSGWASGSQETQYF.